This TCR beta chain is drawn from a study of a mutant IDH1 vaccine in newly diagnosed glioma. Study information: Across weeks 1, 3, 5, 7, 11, 15, 19 and 23, patients received a vaccination each time, eight in all. Every participant had undergone radiotherapy, temozolomide, or both before, and most underwent both.

TCRdb's copy holds only in-frame clones and misses some; the assay was immunoSEQ multiplex PCR. This table has some 80,000 clones, around 83% appearing once. Time point here: week 23, last vaccination. Every single dose of the vaccine, 300 ug of mutant IDH1 20-mer peptide, came with topical imiquimod. There were new WHO grade 3 or 4 astrocytomas in the donors, and these were IDH1-mutant and ATRX-lost. With regard to this clone: Its antigen remains unknown.

The starting material was PBMCs, obtained from a glioma patient whose treatment included an IDH1 peptide vaccine. This TCR came from a woman in her 50s with glioma.

CDR3 loop: CASGGRTEAFF. The CDR3 DNA reads TGTGCCAGCGGGGGGCGAACTGAAGCTTTCTTT. The V call is TRBV6-6, the J call TRBJ1-1, with D possibly being TRBD1 (6 bases). V was shortened by 8 bases and J by 5 bases, with 9 bases between the two germline ends. From germline, CDR1 is MNHNY and CDR2 SVGAGI (reference sequence). This CDR3 is 11 amino acids long.